This TCR beta chain was sequenced for a study of cytomegalovirus exposure and HLA in healthy donors. Broader study findings: What was likely a sequencing artifact was a cluster of highly shared sequence variants.

V was pared by 3 bases and J by 3 bases, with 0 bases of the junction left unmatched. The CDR3 has 12 amino acids. Germline values: CDR1 SQVTM, CDR2 ANQGSEA. Points on this clone: Its antigen is not identified. Other DNA sequences in this sample translate to the same CDR3.

PCR involved 60 Vbeta and 13 Jbeta primers. The repertoire was sequenced with immunoSEQ multiplex PCR; TCRdb's copy has only in-frame clones and lacks some. The repertoire holds 200,000 or so clones, with 65% to 85% as singletons. What was sequenced was PBMCs. This sequence joins TRBV29-1 and TRBJ2-3, with 7 bases that match TRBD2. The clonotype was recovered from a boy aged 2 to 10 in good health and CMV-seronegative. The CDR3 is CSVDGGTDTQYF. CDR3 coding DNA: TGCAGCGTTGACGGGGGGACAGATACGCAGTATTTT.